The T cell receptor (beta chain) described here comes from a study of T cell repertoires in cytomegalovirus infection. This clonotype was observed many times. TCRdb reprocessed the reads with MiXCR, giving one entry per CDR3 protein. The sample shows about 300,000 distinct CDR3 sequences, about a tenth of them seen only once. The CDR3 covers 15 residues. The germline V gene encodes CDR1 MNHEY and CDR2 SVGEGT. V dropped 6 bases and J dropped 4 bases, with 16 bases sitting between them. The rearrangement joins TRBV6-2 or TRBV6-3 to TRBJ1-5; no clear D gene. Sequenced material: PBMCs. The receptor was derived from a human donor in good health (CMV status not recorded). Some clones in this sample may be carry-over from other donors' samples. The CDR3: CASSRTGFKNQPQHF. The DNA for the CDR3 is TGTGCCAGCAGCCGTACGGGCTTCAAGAATCAGCCCCAGCATTTT.